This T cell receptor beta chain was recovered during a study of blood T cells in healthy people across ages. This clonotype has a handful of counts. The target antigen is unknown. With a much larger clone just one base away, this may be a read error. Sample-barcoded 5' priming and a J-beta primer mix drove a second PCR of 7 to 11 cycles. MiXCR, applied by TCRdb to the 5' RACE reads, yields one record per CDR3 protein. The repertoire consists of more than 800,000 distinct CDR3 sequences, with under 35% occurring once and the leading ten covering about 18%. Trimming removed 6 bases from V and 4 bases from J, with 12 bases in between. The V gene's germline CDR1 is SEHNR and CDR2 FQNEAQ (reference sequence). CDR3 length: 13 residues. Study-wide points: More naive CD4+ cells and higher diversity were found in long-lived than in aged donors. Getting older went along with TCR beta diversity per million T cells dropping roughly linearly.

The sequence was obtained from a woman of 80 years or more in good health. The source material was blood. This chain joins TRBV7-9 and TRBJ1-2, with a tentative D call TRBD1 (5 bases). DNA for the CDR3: TGTGCCAGCAGTGGGACGGGTAGCTATGGCTACACCTTC. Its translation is CASSGTGSYGYTF.